This is a list of T cell receptor beta chains from one sample in a study of circulating tumor DNA in untreated peripheral T-cell lymphoma. Assay used: immunoSEQ multiplex PCR; TCRdb lists only in-frame clones, some missing. This table holds 6,000 to 7,500 clones, around four fifths found once. Specimen: tumor tissue. The source of these receptors is a human donor with peripheral T-cell lymphoma. Both conserved end residues are part of each CDR3. The D gene is left open where the match is weak. Some rows have no size entry. The others give once, few or many, or a class for an expanded clone.

>TRBJ2-7|NA|NA|TRBV6-8
CASSYSSRTAYEQYF
TGTGCCAGCAGTTACTCGTCGCGGACCGCCTACGAGCAGTACTTC
>TRBJ2-2|NA|NA|TRBV11-3
CASSLVLGLPGELFF
TGTGCCAGCAGCTTAGTTCTGGGTCTCCCCGGGGAGCTGTTTTTT
>TRBJ1-4|NA|TRBD1|TRBV19
CASSKDRGSNEKLFF
TGTGCCAGTAGTAAAGACAGGGGCTCCAATGAAAAACTGTTTTTT
>TRBJ1-1|NA|TRBD1|TRBV19
CASSLTGRTEAFF
TGTGCCAGTAGTCTGACAGGGCGCACTGAAGCTTTCTTT
>TRBJ2-5|NA|NA|TRBV11-3
CASSLVPGVETQYF
TGTGCCAGCAGCTTAGTCCCAGGGGTAGAGACCCAGTACTTC
>TRBJ2-2|NA|TRBD1|TRBV19
CATKTGVTGELFF
TGTGCCACAAAGACAGGGGTCACCGGGGAGCTGTTTTTT
>TRBJ2-1|NA|TRBD1|TRBV29-1
CSVEGQGINEQFF
TGCAGCGTTGAAGGACAGGGGATAAATGAGCAGTTCTTC
>TRBJ1-2|NA|TRBD1|TRBV6-8
CASSYLGQTNYGYTF
TGTGCCAGCAGTTACCTGGGACAGACAAACTATGGCTACACCTTC
>TRBJ1-2|NA|NA|TRBV6-7
CACSRTDYGYTF
TGTGCCTGCTCACGGACGGACTATGGCTACACCTTC
>TRBJ2-3|NA|TRBD2|TRBV6-8
CASSYLAGSSSTDTQYF
TGTGCCAGCAGTTACCTAGCGGGATCCTCTAGCACAGATACGCAGTATTTT
>TRBJ1-5|NA|TRBD1|TRBV29-1
CSAGGTGDSNQPQHF
TGCAGCGCCGGAGGTACAGGGGATAGCAATCAGCCCCAGCATTTT
>TRBJ2-7|NA|NA|TRBV15
CATSGGFDLMSDEQYF
TGTGCCACCAGCGGCGGGTTTGACTTGATGTCGGACGAGCAGTACTTC
>TRBJ2-7|NA|NA|TRBV18
CASSQPAGSRGFYGMVEQYF
TGTGCCAGCTCGCAACCGGCCGGGAGCCGGGGGTTCTATGGTATGGTCGAGCAGTACTTC
>TRBJ2-1|NA|NA|TRBV29-1
CSLRAASSYNEQFF
TGCAGCCTCAGGGCGGCCAGCTCCTACAATGAGCAGTTCTTC
>TRBJ2-4|NA|NA|TRBV9
CASSTGPLGSIQYF
TGTGCCAGCAGCACAGGCCCGTTGGGGAGCATTCAGTACTTC
>TRBJ1-5|NA|NA|TRBV28
CASSPGTTNQPQHF
TGTGCCAGCAGTCCCGGGACAACTAATCAGCCCCAGCATTTT
>TRBJ2-5|once|NA|TRBV19
CASSISYVGLQETQYF
TGTGCCAGTAGTATATCCTATGTTGGACTCCAAGAGACCCAGTACTTC
>TRBJ2-1|NA|TRBD2|TRBV5-1
CASSYTSGGNEQFF
TGCGCCAGCAGCTATACCTCGGGGGGCAATGAGCAGTTCTTC
>TRBJ2-1|NA|NA|TRBV15
CATSRDLGEAYNEQFF
TGTGCCACCAGCAGAGATCTGGGGGAAGCCTACAATGAGCAGTTCTTC
>TRBJ2-1|NA|NA|TRBV1
CASSQDAGLAGDNEQFF
TGCGCCAGCAGCCAAGACGCAGGACTAGCGGGAGACAATGAGCAGTTCTTC
>TRBJ2-7|NA|NA|TRBV5-1
CASSLGVGGVLYEQYF
TGCGCCAGCAGCTTGGGGGTAGGGGGAGTTCTCTACGAGCAGTACTTC
>TRBJ1-2|NA|TRBD1|TRBV6-8
CASARGENYGYTF
TGTGCCAGCGCCAGGGGGGAGAACTATGGCTACACCTTC
>TRBJ1-1|NA|TRBD1|TRBV7-8
CASGRGQNTEAFF
TGTGCCAGCGGCAGGGGGCAGAACACTGAAGCTTTCTTT
>TRBJ2-6|NA|NA|TRBV29-1
CSVGAGANVLTF
TGCAGCGTTGGGGCTGGGGCCAACGTCCTGACTTTC
>TRBJ1-1|NA|NA|TRBV1
CASSQGTGTGRTEAFF
TGCGCCAGCAGCCAAGGTACCGGGACAGGGAGGACTGAAGCTTTCTTT
>TRBJ2-3|NA|NA|TRBV6-8
CASSEDFRSDTQYF
TGTGCCAGCAGTGAGGACTTCCGTTCAGATACGCAGTATTTT
>TRBJ2-2|few|NA|TRBV11-3
CASSPVDSSTGELFF
TGTGCCAGCAGCCCCGTAGACAGTTCCACCGGGGAGCTGTTTTTT
>TRBJ2-7|few|TRBD2|TRBV28
CASSRTSGTYEQYF
TGTGCCAGCAGTCGGACTAGCGGAACCTACGAGCAGTACTTC
>TRBJ2-3|NA|TRBD2|TRBV9
CASSVGLAGGRKSTDTQYF
TGTGCCAGCAGCGTAGGGCTAGCGGGAGGACGAAAGAGCACAGATACGCAGTATTTT